The following is a TCR beta chain sequence with its context. Antigen unknown. The data derive from a study of cytomegalovirus exposure and HLA in healthy donors. Regarding the study as a whole: Rarity marked most TCR sequences, yet some public TCRs occurred in many donors. In a later analysis, TCR association rates varied by HLA locus: DRB1 most, HLA-C fewest.

This CDR3 has 14 residues. The ends lost 4 bases at V and 5 bases at J; junction bases unmatched: 9. Germline CDR1 and CDR2: SGHKS and YYEKEE (reference sequence). 60 Vbeta and 13 Jbeta primers were used in PCR. TCRdb's table, derived via immunoSEQ multiplex PCR, lists solely in-frame clones and lacks some. The sample includes roughly 130,000 clones, 75% to 85% of them seen just once. The J gene is TRBJ2-7, the V gene TRBV5-5; 7 positions match TRBD1. The sequenced sample consisted of PBMCs. The sequence was collected from a male donor in good health and CMV-seropositive. The CDR3, as DNA: TGTGCCAGCAGCCCACGAAACAGGGGCCACGAGCAGTACTTC. Residues: CASSPRNRGHEQYF.